Listed here are 26 T cell receptor beta chains from one sample, sequenced in a study of control samples from healthy donors and cancer patients. This table comes from immunoSEQ multiplex PCR, and its TCRdb copy is limited to in-frame clones, with some not included. This table has some 200,000 clones, around 94% appearing once. The sequenced sample consisted of blood. Receptor source: a man aged 50-60 years in good health.

The chain couples TRBV7-2 to TRBJ1-2; perhaps TRBD1 as D (6 bases). V was pared by 5 bases and J by 8 bases, with 24 bases between. Germline V gene sequence: CDR1 SGHTA, CDR2 FQGNSA. The CDR3 length is 16 residues. CDR3 sequence reads: CASSRVEEAGAPGYTF. CDR3 nucleotides: TGTGCCAGCAGCCGTGTCGAGGAGGCGGGGGCGCCGGGCTACACCTTC. The full variable domain, with the rest looked up from reference TRBV7-2 and TRBJ1-2, is GAGVSQSPSNKVTEKGKDVELRCDPISGHTALYWYRQSLGQGLEFLIYFQGNSAPDKSGLPSDRFSAERTGGSVSTLTIQRTQQEDSAVYLCASSRVEEAGAPGYTFGSGTRLTVV.

This clone was detected once. The chain recombines TRBV30 with TRBJ1-5, with no clear D. With 0 bases removed from V and 7 bases from J, the gap between germline ends came to 10 bases. Germline V gene lookup returns CDR1 GTSNPN and CDR2 SVGIG (reference sequence). The length of the CDR3 is 13 residues. The CDR3 sequence is CAWSVLGGQPQHF. As DNA, the CDR3 is TGTGCCTGGAGTGTACTTGGAGGGCAGCCCCAGCATTTT. Full variable domain (outside the CDR3, taken from reference TRBV30 and TRBJ1-5): SQTIHQWPATLVQPVGSPLSLECTVEGTSNPNLYWYRQAAGRGLQLLFYSVGIGQISSEVPQNLSASRPQDRQFILSSKKLLLSDSGFYLCAWSVLGGQPQHFGDGTRLSIL.

The chain has TRBV18 and TRBJ1-1; D remains ambiguous. V lost 3 bases, J lost 2 bases, and 7 bases lay in between. Germline V gives CDR1 KGHSH, CDR2 LQKENI. The CDR3 loop spans 13 amino acids. CDR3: CASSPADNTEAFF. CDR3 nucleotides: TGTGCCAGCTCACCTGCAGATAACACTGAAGCTTTCTTT.

The rearrangement uses TRBV6-4 and TRBJ2-7; no definite D call. Trimming removed 6 bases from V and 7 bases from J, with 16 bases in between. Germline CDR1 reads MRHNA; CDR2 reads SNTAGT. The length of the CDR3 is 13 residues. The chain's CDR3 is CASRPGQAQEQYV. The DNA of the CDR3 is TGTGCCAGCAGGCCCGGGCAGGCCCAGGAGCAGTACGTC.

This chain uses TRBV5-1 with TRBJ1-1; 8 nucleotides line up with TRBD1. The CDR3 extends over 14 amino acids. Trimming cost V 6 bases and J 2 bases; bases outside gene matches: 6. Looked up from germline, CDR1 is SGHRS and CDR2 is YFSETQ. The CDR3 spells CASTHDRGNTEAFF. CDR3 DNA sequence: TGCGCCAGCACCCATGACAGGGGAAACACTGAAGCTTTCTTT.

The chain recombines TRBV28 with TRBJ1-5; no definite D call. The CDR3 is made up of 14 amino acids. Trimming removed 7 bases at V and 7 bases at J, with 17 bases between. Germline assignment: CDR1 MDHEN and CDR2 SYDVKM. The CDR3 sequence is CASKLPQRVQPQHF. The CDR3 DNA sequence: TGTGCCAGCAAGCTGCCACAAAGGGTCCAGCCCCAGCATTTT.

V usage is TRBV6-2 or TRBV6-3 and J usage is TRBJ1-5; D possibly corresponds to TRBD1 (5 bases). Germline CDR1 reads MNHEY; CDR2 reads SVGEGT. This CDR3 comprises 14 residues. V was trimmed by 1 base and J by 7 bases, leaving 11 bases between them. CDR3: CASSYWGDHQPQHF. The CDR3 DNA reads as TGTGCCAGCAGTTACTGGGGGGATCACCAGCCCCAGCATTTT.

The CDR3 DNA reads as TGCGCCAGCAGCTTGGGTACAGGGGGTGATTCACCCCTCCACTTT. It yields the protein CASSLGTGGDSPLHF. The chain recombines TRBV5-1 with TRBJ1-6, with 8 bases matching TRBD1. Germline V gives CDR1 SGHRS, CDR2 YFSETQ. This CDR3 has 15 residues. With V trimmed by 0 bases and J by 8 bases, 4 bases remained unmatched. The whole variable domain, filled in from reference TRBV5-1 and TRBJ1-6, reads KAGVTQTPRYLIKTRGQQVTLSCSPISGHRSVSWYQQTPGQGLQFLFEYFSETQRNKGNFPGRFSGRQFSNSRSEMNVSTLELGDSALYLCASSLGTGGDSPLHFGNGTRLTVT.

About this clone itself: The same CDR3 is also encoded by other DNA sequences in this sample. The chain links TRBV5-1 to TRBJ2-3; 7 nucleotides match TRBD1. The CDR3 loop spans 15 amino acids. J was trimmed by 2 bases and V by 3 bases; bases with no gene match: 6. CDR1 and CDR2 from the germline V gene are SGHRS and YFSETQ. CDR3 DNA: TGCGCCAGCAGCTCTTTAACAGGGGACACAGATACGCAGTATTTT. Translating it yields CASSSLTGDTDTQYF.

The chain joins TRBV30 to TRBJ1-2; D remains unclear. Between the trimmed V and J ends, which lost 0 bases and 0 bases, there was a span of 14 bases. Germline V gives CDR1 GTSNPN, CDR2 SVGIG (reference sequence). This CDR3 has 16 residues. CDR3 residues: CAWSVRGSQTNYGYTF. For the CDR3, the DNA is TGTGCCTGGAGTGTACGTGGCAGCCAGACTAACTATGGCTACACCTTC.

The rearrangement uses TRBV18 and TRBJ2-7; D is undetermined. The V and J ends lost 4 bases and 0 bases respectively, with 13 bases between them. The germline V gene encodes CDR1 KGHSH and CDR2 LQKENI. This CDR3 has 15 amino acids. The CDR3 loop reads CASSHGPTVSYEQYV. CDR3 DNA: TGTGCCAGCTCACACGGACCGACGGTCTCCTACGAGCAGTACGTC.

V gene TRBV28 combines with J gene TRBJ2-7; TRBD1 aligns across 10 bases. CDR1 is MDHEN and CDR2 is SYDVKM in the germline V gene. V shed 7 bases and J 3 bases; nucleotides not matched to a gene: 3. The CDR3 spans 13 residues. CDR3 loop: CASMRTGGYEQYV. The CDR3 DNA follows: TGTGCCAGCATGCGGACAGGGGGCTACGAGCAGTACGTC.

The gene calls are TRBV6-5 and TRBJ1-2; D unresolved. Germline-derived CDR1 and CDR2 are MNHEY and SVGAGI. CDR3 length: 15 amino acids. V dropped 0 bases and J dropped 0 bases, with 8 bases sitting between them. CDR3 amino acids: CASSYSWSSNYGYTF. The CDR3 DNA sequence: TGTGCCAGCAGTTACTCCTGGAGTTCTAACTATGGCTACACCTTC.

V gene TRBV7-9 combines with J gene TRBJ1-1, with D uncertain. The CDR3 contains 16 residues. The V gene lost 5 bases and the J gene lost 3 bases, with 19 bases spanning the gap. Germline values: CDR1 SEHNR, CDR2 FQNEAQ (reference sequence). CDR3 sequence (DNA): TGTGCCAGCAGCCCGGGAGGAGGGCGGGTGGACACTGAAGCTTTCTTT. It translates to CASSPGGGRVDTEAFF.

A remark on this clone: Other DNA sequences of this sample code for an identical CDR3. The chain is built from TRBV19 and TRBJ2-3; weak D call: TRBD2 (7 bases). CDR3 size: 16 residues. The V end was cut by 3 bases, the J end by 9 bases, with 22 bases between. The germline gives CDR1 LNHDA, CDR2 SQIVND (reference sequence). The CDR3 here is CASSIEDKGGRGTQYF. CDR3 bases: TGTGCCAGTAGTATTGAGGACAAAGGGGGGCGGGGGACGCAGTATTTT.

The V gene is TRBV9, the J gene TRBJ1-2; a possible D gene is TRBD1 (5 bases). The germline V gene encodes CDR1 SGDLS and CDR2 YYNGEE. Trimming removed 4 bases at V and 2 bases at J, with 15 bases between. The CDR3 length is 15 residues. CDR3 residues: CASSTPGRGNYGYTF. The DNA for the CDR3 is TGTGCCAGCAGCACCCCTGGGAGGGGAAACTATGGCTACACCTTC.

The chain uses TRBV11-2 and TRBJ2-1, with D possibly TRBD1 on 5 matching bases. The V end lost 2 bases, the J end lost 10 bases, and 6 bases lay between the germline ends. Germline V gene lookup returns CDR1 SGHAT and CDR2 FQNNGV. CDR3 length: 11 residues. DNA for the CDR3: TGTGCCAGCAGCTTAAAGGGGGAGCAGTTCTTC. Protein: CASSLKGEQFF.

This clone was recorded a few times. This chain joins TRBV19 and TRBJ2-6, with unresolved D. The germline V gene encodes CDR1 LNHDA and CDR2 SQIVND (reference sequence). Trimming left V 6 bases short and J 0 bases short, with 12 bases between. The CDR3 length is 16 residues. CDR3 loop: CASSRITVSGANVLTF. CDR3 nucleotides: TGTGCCAGTAGCAGGATTACAGTCTCTGGGGCCAACGTCCTGACTTTC.

A note on this clone: The sample carries other DNA sequences with the same CDR3. V and J are TRBV3-1 (or the pseudogene TRBV3-2) and TRBJ1-1; D is possibly TRBD1 (5 bases). From germline, CDR1 is LGHDT and CDR2 YNNKEL (reference sequence). V lost 2 bases and J lost 3, with 10 bases in between. There are 14 residues in the CDR3. Here the CDR3 reads CASSQPGGDTEAFF. CDR3 nucleotides: TGTGCCAGCAGCCAACCCGGGGGGGACACTGAAGCTTTCTTT.

The chain is built from TRBV18 and TRBJ1-1; possible D gene TRBD1, 6 bases. CDR1 and CDR2 from the germline V gene are KGHSH and LQKENI. The CDR3 totals 13 residues. Trimming took off 4 bases at V and 4 bases at J, with 10 bases between the two ends. CDR3 sequence: CASSLQGVTEAFF. CDR3 nucleotide sequence: TGTGCCAGCTCACTACAGGGAGTCACTGAAGCTTTCTTT.

The chain employs TRBV24-1 and TRBJ2-2, with 8 nucleotides matching TRBD2. Germline V gene lookup returns CDR1 KGHDR and CDR2 SFDVKD. Trimming at V came to 0 bases and at J to 3 bases, leaving 2 bases not matched to a gene. The CDR3 is made up of 16 amino acids. Here the CDR3 reads CATSDLGTRDTGELFF. CDR3 nucleotide sequence: TGTGCCACCAGTGATTTGGGGACTAGAGACACCGGGGAGCTGTTTTTT.

The rearrangement links TRBV7-8 to TRBJ2-6; D gene unclear. Trimming took off 5 bases at V and 0 bases at J, with 14 bases between the two ends. There are 17 residues in the CDR3. Germline CDR1 SGHVS, CDR2 FQNEAQ. The CDR3 protein is CASSPKARRSGANVLTF. CDR3 coding DNA: TGTGCCAGCAGCCCTAAGGCCCGGCGCTCTGGGGCCAACGTCCTGACTTTC.

The chain uses TRBV19 and TRBJ2-3; TRBD2 aligns across 9 bases. J lost 1 base, V lost 1 base, and 0 bases had no gene match. This CDR3 region has 15 residues. CDR1 and CDR2 (germline): LNHDA, SQIVND (reference sequence). CDR3 residues: CASSIGLAGTDTQYF. For the CDR3, the DNA is TGTGCCAGTAGTATAGGACTAGCGGGCACAGATACGCAGTATTTT.

J is TRBJ2-2 and V is TRBV2, with TRBD2 identical over 9 bases. CDR3 size: 16 residues. V shed 6 bases, J shed 6 bases, and the junction held 11 bases outside the gene matches. The V gene's germline CDR1 is SNHLY and CDR2 FYNNEI. Written as DNA, the CDR3 is TGTGCCAGCAGCGCCGACGGGCGGGGGGGCTCCGGGGAGCTGTTTTTT. As protein: CASSADGRGGSGELFF.

The CDR3 DNA follows: TGCGCCAGCAGCCTCGGACAGGGAAGGACTGAAGCTTTCTTT. Encoded protein: CASSLGQGRTEAFF. The rearrangement joins TRBV4-3 to TRBJ1-1, with 8 bases matching TRBD1. CDR1 and CDR2 (germline): LGHNA, YSLEER. CDR3 size: 14 residues. V shed 4 bases and J 5 bases; nucleotides not matched to a gene: 6.

This chain links TRBV5-1 with TRBJ1-6; 7 bases agree with TRBD1. The trim removed 0 bases at V and 14 bases at J, leaving 11 bases unmatched. Per germline, CDR1 SGHRS and CDR2 YFSETQ. This CDR3 spans 15 amino acids. The DNA for the CDR3 is TGCGCCAGCAGCTTGGAAACAGGGGATTCAGGCACCCTCCACTTT. Translated: CASSLETGDSGTLHF.